This T cell receptor beta chain was captured in a study of blood T cell repertoires in COVID-19. Study-level background: There were acute and convalescent COVID-19 samples, and they came from the United States, Italy and Spain. The cDNA or gDNA used as material had been derived from T cells, B-cell-depleted T cells, or PBMCs.

In the authors' workflow: Amplification with reference gene primers provided the estimates of nucleated cell counts. TCRdb keeps only in-frame clones here, not all; method: immunoSEQ multiplex PCR. D and trimming come from the DNA, and the V and J calls and clone size come from that table. Counted here are more than 200,000 clones, 70% to 90% occurring once; the ten biggest clones make up roughly 0.69%. This CDR3 has 14 amino acids. Germline CDR1 reads MNHEY; CDR2 reads SMNVEV (reference sequence). With V trimmed by 3 bases and J by 6 bases, 6 bases remained unmatched. Sequencing was done on a sample of peripheral blood. The TCR was taken from a man in his forties with acute or convalescent COVID-19. The chain recombines TRBV27 with TRBJ2-5; 8 nucleotides agree with TRBD1. DNA of the CDR3: TGTGCCAGCAGTTTCGGAACAGGGGGAAAGACCCAGTACTTC. Its translation is CASSFGTGGKTQYF.